This TCR beta chain emerged from a study of blood T cells in healthy people across ages. Only one count was recorded for this clonotype. Its antigen is not identified. The use of a sample-barcoded 5' primer and a J-beta primer mix characterized a second PCR of about 7 to 12 cycles. TCRdb re-called the 5' RACE reads through MiXCR, storing one row per CDR3 protein. The table has 700,000 to 850,000 distinct CDR3 sequences, roughly 40% seen once. Study-wide findings and caveats: The CMV status of each donor remained undetermined, and this could have confounded shifts in expanded clonotypes.

Peripheral blood was drawn, approximately 9.5 milliliters per donor. Extractions gave at least 6 micrograms of total RNA per sample. The CDR3 is 13 residues long. Germline V CDR1 and CDR2: SGHRS, YFSETQ. V shed 5 bases and J shed 5 bases, with 13 bases lying between them. Sequenced sample: blood. This sequence originates from a man aged 18 to 35 in good health. The J gene is TRBJ1-1, the V gene TRBV5-1; TRBD1 is a possible D gene (5 bases). The CDR3 loop reads CASSPTSGTEAFF. The CDR3 DNA reads TGCGCCAGCAGTCCAACGTCAGGGACTGAAGCTTTCTTT. Full variable domain (remainder filled in from reference TRBV5-1 and TRBJ1-1): KAGVTQTPRYLIKTRGQQVTLSCSPISGHRSVSWYQQTPGQGLQFLFEYFSETQRNKGNFPGRFSGRQFSNSRSEMNVSTLELGDSALYLCASSPTSGTEAFFGQGTRLTVV.